Below, 11 T cell receptor beta chains from the same sample are listed, as sequenced in a study of response to subunit inactivated influenza vaccine. TCRdb re-analysed the RT-PCR reads in MiXCR, keeping a single row per CDR3 protein. The table lists 700,000 to 800,000 distinct CDR3 sequences, 18% of them singletons. This specimen consisted of PBMCs from blood, obtained about 5 days after vaccination. The receptors originated from a man aged 45-65 years who received an inactivated influenza vaccine.

There are a few counts of this clonotype. The chain has TRBV12-3 or TRBV12-4 and TRBJ2-7; 10 bases line up with TRBD2. Losses at the gene ends were 9 bases for V and 8 bases for J; bases not matched to a gene: 16. This CDR3 has 15 amino acids. The CDR3 loop reads CASNTLAGGRGQQYF. CDR3 bases: TGTGCCAGTAACACGTTAGCGGGAGGACGAGGTCAGCAGTACTTC.

The V and J genes are TRBV5-1 and TRBJ2-2; D perhaps matches TRBD1 (6 bases). CDR3 size: 14 residues. V was cut by 5 bases and J by 3 bases, with 11 bases left in between. Germline V gene sequence: CDR1 SGHRS, CDR2 YFSETQ. The DNA of the CDR3 is TGCGCCAGCAGTGCTAGACAGGACACCGGGGAGCTGTTTTTT. Translation gives CASSARQDTGELFF.

This clonotype was detected many times. The gene calls are TRBV12-3 or TRBV12-4 and TRBJ2-7; D call uncertain. The CDR3 is made up of 13 amino acids. V was shortened by 3 bases and J by 7 bases, with 13 bases between the two germline ends. The CDR3: CASSFRPDSEQYF. The DNA for the CDR3 is TGTGCCAGCAGTTTTCGGCCAGATAGTGAGCAGTACTTC.

This clonotype was seen a few times. This rearrangement joins TRBV20-1 to TRBJ2-2; the match to TRBD2 covers 7 bases. Germline V CDR1 and CDR2: DFQATT, SNEGSKA (reference sequence). Trimming cost V 4 bases and J 1 base; bases outside gene matches: 0. The CDR3 is made up of 13 amino acids. This CDR3 is CSAKRGNTGELFF. In DNA, the CDR3 is TGCAGTGCTAAGCGGGGGAACACCGGGGAGCTGTTTTTT.

Ten or more counts support this clonotype. This chain joins TRBV20-1 and TRBJ1-5; D not resolved. The V gene lost 2 bases and the J gene lost 3 bases, with 14 bases spanning the gap. This CDR3 comprises 15 residues. CDR1 is DFQATT and CDR2 is SNEGSKA in the germline V gene (reference sequence). The CDR3 bases are TGCAGTGCTAGAACAGTCGGAGATCCCAATCAGCCCCAGCATTTT. It encodes CSARTVGDPNQPQHF.

V gene TRBV3-1 combines with J gene TRBJ2-1, with 8 positions matching TRBD2. V lost 1 base, J lost 7 bases, and 6 bases stayed unmatched. The CDR3 is 15 residues long. CDR1 LGHDT and CDR2 YNNKEL come from the germline V gene (reference sequence). CDR3 sequence reads: CASSQVAGGFNEQFF. The CDR3 coding sequence is TGTGCCAGCAGCCAAGTCGCGGGAGGTTTTAATGAGCAGTTCTTC.

The chain joins TRBV6-1 to TRBJ2-2; TRBD1 matches at 10 bases. The CDR3 runs to 15 residues. The germline gives CDR1 MNHNS, CDR2 SASEGT. With 3 bases clipped from V and 7 bases from J, the junction kept 5 bases outside the gene matches. DNA of the CDR3: TGTGCCAGCAGTGAGCCGGGACAGGGGAACGGGGAGCTGTTTTTT. The encoded protein is CASSEPGQGNGELFF.

This chain connects TRBV9 to TRBJ2-5; D gene uncertain. The V end lost 0 bases, the J end lost 2 bases, and 11 bases lay between the germline ends. Germline V gene sequence: CDR1 SGDLS, CDR2 YYNGEE. This CDR3 is 15 amino acids long. CDR3 in amino acids: CASSVVGGGQETQYF. The CDR3 nucleotides are TGTGCCAGCAGCGTAGTAGGTGGCGGACAAGAGACCCAGTACTTC. The variable domain in full, with the rest retrieved from reference TRBV9 and TRBJ2-5, is DSGVTQTPKHLITATGQRVTLRCSPRSGDLSVYWYQQSLDQGLQFLIQYYNGEERAKGNILERFSAQQFPDLHSELNLSSLELGDSALYFCASSVVGGGQETQYFGPGTRLLVL.

This chain connects TRBV4-1 to TRBJ1-5, with unresolved D. CDR1 is MGHRA and CDR2 is YSYEKL in the germline V gene. The CDR3 is made up of 14 amino acids. With 0 bases removed from V and 6 bases from J, the gap between germline ends came to 9 bases. CDR3 amino acids: CASSQDSPSQPQHF. The CDR3 bases are TGCGCCAGCAGCCAAGACAGCCCAAGTCAGCCCCAGCATTTT.

For the CDR3, the DNA is TGTGCCAGCAGCTTAACCTACCCCTACAATGAGCAGTTCTTC. This sequence encodes CASSLTYPYNEQFF. The V call is TRBV11-2, the J call TRBJ2-1, with D unresolved. V lost 2 bases to trimming and J lost 2 bases, with 7 bases between them. The CDR3 covers 14 residues. Germline CDR1 reads SGHAT; CDR2 reads FQNNGV.

This sequence joins TRBV7-9 and TRBJ2-2; D tentatively fits TRBD1 or TRBD2 (5 bases each). CDR1 SEHNR and CDR2 FQNEAQ come from the germline V gene (reference sequence). The CDR3 loop spans 15 amino acids. V was shortened by 4 bases and J by 3 bases, with 12 bases between the two germline ends. The CDR3 loop reads CASSSSGTHTGELFF. The CDR3 nucleotides read TGTGCCAGCAGCTCTTCAGGGACCCACACCGGGGAGCTGTTTTTT. Full variable domain (missing parts from reference TRBV7-9 and TRBJ2-2): DTGVSQNPRHKITKRGQNVTFRCDPISEHNRLYWYRQTLGQGPEFLTYFQNEAQLEKSRLLSDRFSAERPKGSFSTLEIQRTEQGDSAMYLCASSSSGTHTGELFFGEGSRLTVL.